These T cell receptor beta chains were read from a single sample in a study of identical twins. TCRdb re-called the 5' RACE reads with MiXCR, one entry per CDR3 protein. This table has about 900,000 distinct CDR3 sequences, 12% appearing once. Separately, the same data were catalogued under a study of yellow fever vaccine responses in identical twins.

What was sequenced was PBMCs. Receptors were obtained from a woman between 18 and 30 years old in good health. Each CDR3 is given with its conserved first and last residue. A D gene is named only where the DNA matches it firmly. Clone size appears in some rows only: once, few, many, or a class for an expanded clone.

V gene	J gene	D gene	clone size	CDR3 DNA	CDR3 protein
TRBV24-1	TRBJ2-1	TRBD2	-	TGTGCCACCAGTGGTGGCGGGAGGGTAATACAATCGCAGTTCTTC	CATSGGGRVIQSQFF
TRBV20-1	TRBJ1-1	-	-	TGCAGTGCTCCCGCCGGGACGGAAAACACTGAAGCTTTCTTT	CSAPAGTENTEAFF
TRBV7-8	TRBJ2-5	TRBD1	-	TGTGCCAGCAGCTCCGACAGGGGCCAGACCCAGTACTTC	CASSSDRGQTQYF
TRBV5-1	TRBJ1-1	TRBD1	many	TGCGCCAGCAGCTTGGCCGGGACAGGTAAAATGAACACTGAAGCTTTCTTT	CASSLAGTGKMNTEAFF
TRBV28	TRBJ2-4	TRBD2	few	TGTGCCAGCAGCCTCAGAGGCGGGAGGAGTCCCTTGGGCAAAAACATTCAGTACTTC	CASSLRGGRSPLGKNIQYF
TRBV6-1	TRBJ1-5	-	-	TGTGCCAGCATCCTGCAAGGGAGACGTCAGCCCCAGCATTTT	CASILQGRRQPQHF
TRBV5-1	TRBJ2-7	TRBD2	-	TGCGCCAGCAGCTTGACGGGAGGGTTAGGCGAGCAGTACTTC	CASSLTGGLGEQYF
TRBV11-2	TRBJ2-4	TRBD1	few	TGTGCCAGCAGCTTCTTTTTCGGGACAGAGAAAAACATTCAGTACTTC	CASSFFFGTEKNIQYF
TRBV4-1	TRBJ2-7	TRBD2	few	TGCGCCAGCACCAAAGAGGGCCGGGGGGGGCCTAACGAGCAGTACTTC	CASTKEGRGGPNEQYF
TRBV18	TRBJ1-5	-	few	TGTGCCAGCTCAGCCCCGAATGGGCAAAGCAATCAGCCCCAGCATTTT	CASSAPNGQSNQPQHF
TRBV15	TRBJ2-1	TRBD2	-	TGTGCCACCAGCAGAGACAACCTAGCGGGTAATGAGCAGTTCTTC	CATSRDNLAGNEQFF
TRBV5-6	TRBJ2-5	-	-	TGTGCCAGCAGCTTGCGCGGGGTCGGAGGCCAAGAGACCCAGTACTTC	CASSLRGVGGQETQYF